Presented here are 8 T cell receptor beta chains from one specimen sequenced in a study of blood T cells in healthy people across ages. Through a sample-barcoded 5' primer and a J-beta primer mix, a second PCR was run for roughly 6 to 11 cycles. In TCRdb, the 5' RACE reads were re-called with MiXCR into one record per CDR3 protein. Of about 2 million distinct CDR3 sequences in the sample, 49% were seen once. The sequenced material came from blood. These receptors were obtained from a woman aged 35 to 49 in good health.

Notes on this clonotype: Germline is not matched at one junction end, which may reflect a read error. The V gene is TRBV20-1, the J gene TRBJ1-2, with 9 bases aligning to TRBD1. There are 16 residues in the CDR3. The germline V gene has CDR1 DFQATT and CDR2 SNEGSKA (reference sequence). The CDR3 DNA reads TGCAGTGCTAGCGGGACAGGGCGAATGGTGGCAGATGGCTGCACCTTC. As protein: CSASGTGRMVADGCTF.

The chain combines TRBV6-5 with TRBJ2-7; D not resolved. The length of the CDR3 is 13 residues. Trimming removed 2 bases from V and 3 bases from J, with 8 bases in between. CDR1 and CDR2 (germline): MNHEY, SVGAGI. CDR3 DNA: TGTGCCAGCAGTTACAGACCTGGCTACGAGCAGTACTTC. This gives the protein CASSYRPGYEQYF.

This chain links TRBV9 with TRBJ2-3; 10 bases align to TRBD1. This CDR3 contains 16 residues. Germline V gene lookup returns CDR1 SGDLS and CDR2 YYNGEE. V was pared by 4 bases and J by 2 bases, with 7 bases of the junction left unmatched. In DNA, the CDR3 is TGTGCCAGCAGCTCAAGGACAGGGGGTCCCACAGATACGCAGTATTTT. Protein: CASSSRTGGPTDTQYF.

The chain couples TRBV28 to TRBJ2-5; TRBD2 agrees at 7 bases. Germline V lookup: CDR1 MDHEN, CDR2 SYDVKM. The V segment lost 10 bases and the J segment 5 bases; nucleotides outside the gene matches: 4. CDR3 size: 11 residues. CDR3 coding DNA: TGTGCCACGGGACTACGGGAGACCCAGTACTTC. Translating it yields CATGLRETQYF. Together with reference TRBV28 and TRBJ2-5, the CDR3 gives the full variable domain: DVKVTQSSRYLVKRTGEKVFLECVQDMDHENMFWYRQDPGLGLRLIYFSYDVKMKEKGDIPEGYSVSREKKERFSLILESASTNQTSMYLCATGLRETQYFGPGTRLLVL.

The rearrangement uses TRBV5-6 and TRBJ2-5; 15 bases line up with TRBD2. The CDR3 is 22 residues long. V lost 2 bases and J lost 11; bases outside the gene matches: 28. Germline V gene sequence: CDR1 SGHDT, CDR2 YYEEEE. In DNA, the CDR3 is TGTGCCAGCAGCTTCGACAAAATTCAGGTACCGGCCGGGACTAGCGGGGGGAATGAGCAGTACTTC. This translates into CASSFDKIQVPAGTSGGNEQYF.

CDR3 nucleotide sequence: TGCAGTGCTACCGGGCCCTACTCCTACGAGCAGTACTTC. Protein sequence: CSATGPYSYEQYF. The rearrangement links TRBV20-1 to TRBJ2-7; D call uncertain. The CDR3 is 13 amino acids. The V gene's germline CDR1 is DFQATT and CDR2 SNEGSKA (reference sequence). V was cut by 4 bases and J by 0 bases, with 10 bases left in between.

The chain has TRBV6-2 or TRBV6-3 and TRBJ2-7; no reliable D call. CDR1 MNHEY and CDR2 SVGEGT come from the germline V gene. V shed 7 bases and J shed 7 bases, with 17 bases lying between them. The CDR3 runs 13 residues. The CDR3 here is CASKATSSWEQYF. The CDR3 DNA is TGTGCCAGCAAAGCGACGTCCTCTTGGGAGCAGTACTTC.

This rearrangement joins TRBV4-3 to TRBJ1-2; possibly TRBD1 for D (5 bases). Germline CDR1 LGHNA, CDR2 YSLEER. Trimming cost V 2 bases and J 8 bases, with 21 bases left between them. The CDR3 is made up of 16 amino acids. CDR3 nucleotides: TGCGCCAGCAGCCAAAGCCTGACAGCGGCCTTGGCGGGCTACACCTTC. Its translation is CASSQSLTAALAGYTF.